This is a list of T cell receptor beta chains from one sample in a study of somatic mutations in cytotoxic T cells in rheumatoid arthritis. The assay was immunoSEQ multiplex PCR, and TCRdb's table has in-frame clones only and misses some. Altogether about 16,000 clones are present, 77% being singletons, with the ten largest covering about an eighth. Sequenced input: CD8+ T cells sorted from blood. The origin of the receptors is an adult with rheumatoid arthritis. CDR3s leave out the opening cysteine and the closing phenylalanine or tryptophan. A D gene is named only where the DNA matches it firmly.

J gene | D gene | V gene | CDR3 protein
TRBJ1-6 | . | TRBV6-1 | ASSEGLRQKYNSPLH
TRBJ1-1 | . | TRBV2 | ASSERPDRWDTEAF
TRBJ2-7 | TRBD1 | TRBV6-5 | ASSQGAYEQY
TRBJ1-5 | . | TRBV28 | ASSRDRVAGNQPQH
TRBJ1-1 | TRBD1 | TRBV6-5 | ASRDRVNTEAF
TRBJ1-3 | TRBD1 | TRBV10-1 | ASIDLGPRQGIFSGNTIY
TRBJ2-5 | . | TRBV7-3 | ASSSSTVRGETQY
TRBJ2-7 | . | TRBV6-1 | ASSDRSGAGSYEQY
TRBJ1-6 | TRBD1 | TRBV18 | ASSPGQGNSPLH
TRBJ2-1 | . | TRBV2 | ASKGRTGYNEQF
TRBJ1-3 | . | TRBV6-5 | ASSAGGAGNTIY
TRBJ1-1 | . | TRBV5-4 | ASSSTGVGNTEAF
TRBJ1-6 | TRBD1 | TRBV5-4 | ASSPGGGGSPLH
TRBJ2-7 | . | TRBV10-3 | AISLGYEQY
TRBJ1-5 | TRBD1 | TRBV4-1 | ASSQVRTGGNQPQH
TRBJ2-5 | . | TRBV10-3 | AIRGAGWKETQY
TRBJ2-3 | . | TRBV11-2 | ASSLGLGTADTQY
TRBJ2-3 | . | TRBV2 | ASPTGLVMTDTQY
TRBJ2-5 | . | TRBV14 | AGSQGLRETQY
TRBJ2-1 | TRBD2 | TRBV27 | ASSSAGGRYNEQF
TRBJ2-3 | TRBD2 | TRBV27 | ASSSYSGVFADTQY
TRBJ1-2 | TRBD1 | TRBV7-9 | ALRGQGARGYT
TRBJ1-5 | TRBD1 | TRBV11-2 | ASSRTGNNQPQH
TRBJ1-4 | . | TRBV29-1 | SVKDSPTNEKLF
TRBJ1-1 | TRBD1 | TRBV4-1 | ASSKTGVMNTEAF
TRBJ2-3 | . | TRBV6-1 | ASSGGETDTQY
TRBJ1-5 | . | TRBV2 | ASSASRQNPEPQH
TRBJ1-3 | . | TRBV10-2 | ASSDWGQVGNTIY
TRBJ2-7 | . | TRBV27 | ASSLSGDYEQY
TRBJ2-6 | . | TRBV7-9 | ASSLVLGPGANVLT
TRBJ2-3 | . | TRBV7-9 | ASTAPLSTDTQY
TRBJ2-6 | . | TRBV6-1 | ASSEGVSGANVLT
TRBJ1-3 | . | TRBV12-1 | ASSFVLGWGDSGNTIY
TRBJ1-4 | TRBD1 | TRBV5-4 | ASSQGGGQTNEKLF
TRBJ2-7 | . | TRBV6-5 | ASSYSDRVYEQY
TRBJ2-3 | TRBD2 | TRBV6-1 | ASRASGDADTQY
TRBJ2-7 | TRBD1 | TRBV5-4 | ASSSSDREIYEQY
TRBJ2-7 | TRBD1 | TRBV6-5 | ASSYSGTVYEQY
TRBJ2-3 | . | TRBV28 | ASSLTATDTQY
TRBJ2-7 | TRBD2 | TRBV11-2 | ASSPPGLAGGLGEQY
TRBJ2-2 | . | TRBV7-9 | ASSLAGTPNTGELF
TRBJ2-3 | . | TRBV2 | ASSEARRVITDTQY
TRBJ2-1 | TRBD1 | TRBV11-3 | ASSLGTGEINEQF
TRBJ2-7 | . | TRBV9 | ASSVGGNSYEQY
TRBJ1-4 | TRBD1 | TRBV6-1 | ASSEGQGRGREEKLF
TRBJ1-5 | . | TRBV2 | ASSRRSDQPQH
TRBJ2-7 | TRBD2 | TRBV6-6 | AHGGETYEQY
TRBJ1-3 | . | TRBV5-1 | ASSLARLGSGNTIY
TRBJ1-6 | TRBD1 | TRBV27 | ASGRDSRTPNSPLH
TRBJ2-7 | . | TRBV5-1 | ASSLSWGYEQY
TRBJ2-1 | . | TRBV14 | ASSQGAGRLYNEQF
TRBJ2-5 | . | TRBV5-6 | ASSVGGIMGYGETQY
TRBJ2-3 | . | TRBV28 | ASSPRAPDTQY
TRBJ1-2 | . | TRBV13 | ASSLGVYGYT
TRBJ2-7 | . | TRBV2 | AQQSTVDEQY